Reported below is one TCR beta chain. What it binds is not known. This entry belongs to a study of cytomegalovirus exposure and HLA in healthy donors. Germline CDR1 is MNHNS and CDR2 is SASEGT. The CDR3 has 16 amino acids. Trimming removed 1 base at V and 1 base at J, with 14 bases between. The PCR employed 60 Vbeta primers together with 13 Jbeta primers. Source study methods: Among the unique TCR beta chains that a later analysis counted, some 73 million in all, approximately 12 million were shared. Sequenced by immunoSEQ multiplex PCR; TCRdb stores in-frame clones only, minus some. That table is the source of V, J and clone size, and D and trimming were worked out from the DNA. The sample lists about 69,000 clones; 65% to 75% were seen once. Regarding the study as a whole: Altogether, some 170 TCR beta chains were recorded as cytomegalovirus-associated. Trimming of TCR beta V- and J-genes showed a link, identified in a later analysis, to a missense DCLRE1C variant. Some segments of the V type, notably TRBV6-2 and TRBV6-3, were excluded as indistinguishable.

The receptor was derived from a woman in her fifties or sixties in good health and CMV-seropositive. Sequencing input: PBMCs. The V and J genes are TRBV6-1 and TRBJ2-7; no firm D call. CDR3 in amino acids: CASSEGLRLGSYEQYF. The CDR3 coding sequence is TGTGCCAGCAGTGAAGGGTTGCGACTTGGGTCCTACGAGCAGTACTTC.